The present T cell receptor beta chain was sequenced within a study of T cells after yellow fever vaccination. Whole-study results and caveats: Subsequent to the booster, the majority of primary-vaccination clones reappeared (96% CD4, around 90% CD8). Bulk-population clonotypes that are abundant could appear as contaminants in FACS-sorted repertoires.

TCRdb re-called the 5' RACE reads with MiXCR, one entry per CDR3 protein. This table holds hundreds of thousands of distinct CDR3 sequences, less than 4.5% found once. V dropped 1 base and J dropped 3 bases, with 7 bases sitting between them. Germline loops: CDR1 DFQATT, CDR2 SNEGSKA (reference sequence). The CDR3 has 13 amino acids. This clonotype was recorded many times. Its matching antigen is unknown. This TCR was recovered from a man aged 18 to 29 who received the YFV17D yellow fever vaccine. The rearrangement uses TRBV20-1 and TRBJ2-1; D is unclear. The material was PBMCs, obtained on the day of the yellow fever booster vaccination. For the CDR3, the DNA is TGCAGTGCTAGAGTGGGAAGCTACAATGAGCAGTTCTTC. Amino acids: CSARVGSYNEQFF.